A few counts support the clone carrying this T cell receptor beta chain. Its antigen is unknown. Germline CDR1 is SQVTM and CDR2 is ANQGSEA. The CDR3 has 12 amino acids. V lost 7 bases, J lost 3 bases, and 5 bases stayed unmatched. RNA was isolated and reverse transcribed to cDNA, the sequencing template. This table comes from immunoSEQ multiplex PCR, and its TCRdb copy is limited to in-frame clones, with some not included. The repertoire holds 110,000 to 150,000 clones, with approximately 60% as singletons. This specimen belongs to a study of CD8+ T cells in alopecia areata. Overall study findings and caveats: There were also resident alphabeta T cells of normal skin sequenced in scalp samples.

The rearrangement uses TRBV29-1 and TRBJ1-1; 7 bases match TRBD1. Sequences were obtained from CD8+ T cells sorted from blood. The sequence was obtained from a human donor in good health. The CDR3 loop is CSAPTGDTEAFF. The CDR3 DNA is TGCAGCGCGCCTACAGGGGACACTGAAGCTTTCTTT.